These 14 T cell receptor beta chains share one sample of origin, sequenced in a study of T cells expressing NK-cell markers (dated by TCRdb to about 2020). Libraries were built with 5' RACE. Sequenced using an Illumina HiSeq 2000. TCRdb reprocessed the sequencing reads and holds a single record per CDR3 protein sequence, with no DNA. The sample table gives about 410,000 distinct CDR3 sequences. The ten top clones hold around 11% of the sample. The sequencing input was blood T cells: a sorted CD56 or NKG2C T cell subset, CD4+ or CD8+ T cells, or bulk PBMC T cells (not recorded which). The receptors derive from a woman between 45 and 60 years old in good health. Donor details come from another sample of the same person, matched by shared clones.

CDR3: CASSLAGATSDYNEQFF. This chain joins TRBV11-1 and TRBJ2-1; TCRdb's D call, TRBD2, is unchecked because there is no DNA. Germline CDR1 is SGHAT and CDR2 is FQDESV (reference sequence). This CDR3 is built from 17 residues.

V is TRBV12-3 or TRBV12-4 and J is TRBJ2-2; TCRdb proposes TRBD2, but this gene call is untestable without DNA. CDR3 length: 17 amino acids. The CDR3 spells CASSPRRTSDGSGELFF.

This chain connects TRBV12-3 or TRBV12-4 to TRBJ2-7; TCRdb picks TRBD2, but there is no DNA to check that call. The CDR3 is 14 residues long. CDR3: CASNRAGVIHEQYF.

The chain joins TRBV6-6 to TRBJ2-3; the D call from TCRdb, TRBD2, cannot be confirmed without DNA. Germline V gene data show CDR1 as MNHNY and CDR2 as SVGAGI (reference sequence). The CDR3 has 15 amino acids. The CDR3 spells CASMSSGRALDTQYF.

The V and J genes are TRBV2 and TRBJ2-2; TCRdb's D call of TRBD2 is untestable without DNA. The CDR3 totals 16 residues. CDR1 SNHLY and CDR2 FYNNEI come from the germline V gene. The CDR3 region is CASSDPGRASGGELFF.

CDR3 sequence reads: CASSAGQPHSYNSPLHF. The chain links TRBV27 to TRBJ1-6; without DNA, the TCRdb call of TRBD1 cannot be checked. CDR3 size: 17 residues. Germline V CDR1 and CDR2: MNHEY, SMNVEV (reference sequence).

CDR3 residues: CAWSGLGPNEQFF. The chain is built from TRBV30 and TRBJ2-1; TCRdb picks TRBD1, but there is no DNA to check that call. Germline V lookup: CDR1 GTSNPN, CDR2 SVGIG (reference sequence). The CDR3 length is 13 residues. The whole variable domain, filled in from reference TRBV30 and TRBJ2-1, reads SQTIHQWPATLVQPVGSPLSLECTVEGTSNPNLYWYRQAAGRGLQLLFYSVGIGQISSEVPQNLSASRPQDRQFILSSKKLLLSDSGFYLCAWSGLGPNEQFFGPGTRLTVL.

The chain uses TRBV6-1 and TRBJ2-3. The CDR3 has 14 residues. The germline CDR1 and CDR2 sequences are MNHNS and SASEGT. The chain's CDR3 is CASRNGLIADTQYF.

The chain couples TRBV27 to TRBJ2-1; TCRdb names TRBD1, which stays unverified in the absence of DNA. The CDR3 loop spans 15 amino acids. The V gene's germline CDR1 is MNHEY and CDR2 SMNVEV (reference sequence). This CDR3 is CASSLAGWGIGEQFF.

The V and J genes are TRBV12-3 or TRBV12-4 and TRBJ1-5; checking the TCRdb D call of TRBD1 is not possible without DNA. This CDR3 comprises 15 residues. This CDR3 reads CASSQRGGRNQPQHF.

The gene calls are TRBV20-1 and TRBJ2-1; absent DNA, TCRdb's TRBD2 call cannot be checked. Germline CDR1 and CDR2: DFQATT and SNEGSKA (reference sequence). This CDR3 comprises 12 residues. The CDR3 reads CSARSSLAVQFF.

The CDR3 sequence is CASSGLPANEQFF. V usage is TRBV18 and J usage is TRBJ2-1; the TRBD2 assignment by TCRdb is unverifiable without DNA. The CDR3 consists of 13 residues. The germline gives CDR1 KGHSH, CDR2 LQKENI.

The chain is built from TRBV6-4 and TRBJ2-5; the D call from TCRdb, TRBD1, cannot be confirmed without DNA. Germline loops: CDR1 MRHNA, CDR2 SNTAGT. The CDR3 is 13 residues long. CDR3 protein: CASIYRGVETQYF.

The chain couples TRBV4-1 to TRBJ2-1; no DNA is available, so the TRBD2 call from TCRdb remains unchecked. The germline V gene has CDR1 MGHRA and CDR2 YSYEKL. CDR3 length: 16 residues. CDR3: CASSQSGTRFDNEQFF.